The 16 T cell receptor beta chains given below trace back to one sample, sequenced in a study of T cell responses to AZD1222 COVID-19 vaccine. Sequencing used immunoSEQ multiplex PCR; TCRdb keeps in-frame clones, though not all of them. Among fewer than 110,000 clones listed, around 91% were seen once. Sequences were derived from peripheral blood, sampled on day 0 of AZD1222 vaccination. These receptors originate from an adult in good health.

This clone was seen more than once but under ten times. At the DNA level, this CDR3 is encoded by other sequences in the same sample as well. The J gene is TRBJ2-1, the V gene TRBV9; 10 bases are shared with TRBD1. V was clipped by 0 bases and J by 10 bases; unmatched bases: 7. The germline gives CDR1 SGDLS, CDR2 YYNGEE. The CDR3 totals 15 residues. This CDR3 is CASSVVGTGVGEQFF. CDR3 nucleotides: TGTGCCAGCAGCGTAGTGGGGACAGGGGTTGGAGAGCAGTTCTTC.

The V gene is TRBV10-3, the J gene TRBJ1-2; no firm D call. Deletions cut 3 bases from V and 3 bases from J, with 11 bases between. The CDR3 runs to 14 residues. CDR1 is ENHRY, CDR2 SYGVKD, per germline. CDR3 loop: CAISDPTGYYGYTF. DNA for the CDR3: TGTGCCATCAGTGATCCAACGGGGTACTATGGCTACACCTTC.

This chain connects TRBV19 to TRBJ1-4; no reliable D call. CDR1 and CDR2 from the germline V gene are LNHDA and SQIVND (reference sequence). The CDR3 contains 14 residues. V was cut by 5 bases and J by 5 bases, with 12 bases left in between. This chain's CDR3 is CASSASRVNEKLFF. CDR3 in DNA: TGTGCCAGTAGTGCCTCACGGGTCAATGAAAAACTGTTTTTT.

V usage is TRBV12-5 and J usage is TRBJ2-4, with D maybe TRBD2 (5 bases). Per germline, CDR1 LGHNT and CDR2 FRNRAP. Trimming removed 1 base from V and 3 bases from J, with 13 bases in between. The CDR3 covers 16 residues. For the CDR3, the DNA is TGTGCTAGTGGTTTGGGGGCGGGTGGTGGCAAAAACATTCAGTACTTC. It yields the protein CASGLGAGGGKNIQYF.

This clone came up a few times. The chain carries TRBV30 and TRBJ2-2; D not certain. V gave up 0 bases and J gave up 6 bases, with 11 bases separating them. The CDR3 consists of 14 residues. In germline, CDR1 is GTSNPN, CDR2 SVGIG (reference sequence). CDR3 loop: CAWSVPPQAGELFF. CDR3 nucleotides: TGTGCCTGGAGTGTTCCGCCCCAAGCCGGGGAGCTGTTTTTT.

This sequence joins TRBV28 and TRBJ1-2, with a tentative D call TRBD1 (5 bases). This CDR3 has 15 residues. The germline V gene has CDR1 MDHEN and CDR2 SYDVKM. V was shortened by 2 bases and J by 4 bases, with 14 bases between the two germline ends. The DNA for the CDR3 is TGTGCCAGCAGTTTAGGGCTTCCCGGGACCTATGGCTACACCTTC. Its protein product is CASSLGLPGTYGYTF.

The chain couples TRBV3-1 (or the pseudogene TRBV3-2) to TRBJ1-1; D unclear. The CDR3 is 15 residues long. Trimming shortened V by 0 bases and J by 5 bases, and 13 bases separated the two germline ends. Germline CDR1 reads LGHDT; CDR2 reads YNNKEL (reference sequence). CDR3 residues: CASSQDGGVGTEAFF. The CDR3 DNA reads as TGTGCCAGCAGCCAAGATGGCGGGGTGGGGACTGAAGCTTTCTTT.

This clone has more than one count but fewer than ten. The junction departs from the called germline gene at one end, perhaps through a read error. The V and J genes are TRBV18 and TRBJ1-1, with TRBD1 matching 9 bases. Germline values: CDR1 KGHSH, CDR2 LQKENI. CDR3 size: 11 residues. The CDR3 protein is CASSHGTGRNF. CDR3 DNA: TGTGCCAGCTCACATGGGACAGGGAGGAACTTT.

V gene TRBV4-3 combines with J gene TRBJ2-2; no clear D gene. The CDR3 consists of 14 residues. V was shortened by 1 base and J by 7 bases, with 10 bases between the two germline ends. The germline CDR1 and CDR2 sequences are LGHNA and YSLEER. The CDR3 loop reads CASSQGERLGELFF. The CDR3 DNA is TGCGCCAGCAGCCAAGGGGAACGGCTCGGGGAGCTGTTTTTT.

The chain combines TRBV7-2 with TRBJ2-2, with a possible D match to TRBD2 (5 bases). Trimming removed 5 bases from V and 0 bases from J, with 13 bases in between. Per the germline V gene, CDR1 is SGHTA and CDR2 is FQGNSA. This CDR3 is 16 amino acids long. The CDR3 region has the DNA TGTGCCAGCAGCGACTTGCGCGGGCCGAACACCGGGGAGCTGTTTTTT. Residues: CASSDLRGPNTGELFF.

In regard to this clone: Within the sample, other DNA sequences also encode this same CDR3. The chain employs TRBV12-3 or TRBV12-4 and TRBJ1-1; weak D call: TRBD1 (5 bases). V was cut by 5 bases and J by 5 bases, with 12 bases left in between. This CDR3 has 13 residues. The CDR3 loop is CASSPRGGTEAFF. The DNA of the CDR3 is TGTGCCAGCAGTCCCCGCGGGGGTACTGAAGCTTTCTTT.

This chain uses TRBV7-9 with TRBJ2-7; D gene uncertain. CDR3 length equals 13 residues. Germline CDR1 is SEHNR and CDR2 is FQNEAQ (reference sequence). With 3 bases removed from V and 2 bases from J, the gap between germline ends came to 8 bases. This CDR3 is CASSFPGAYEQYF. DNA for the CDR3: TGTGCCAGCAGCTTCCCCGGAGCCTACGAGCAGTACTTC.

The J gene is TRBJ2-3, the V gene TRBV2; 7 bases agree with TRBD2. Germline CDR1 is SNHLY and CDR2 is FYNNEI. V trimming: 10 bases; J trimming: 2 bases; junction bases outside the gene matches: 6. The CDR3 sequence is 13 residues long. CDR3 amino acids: CATQRGDTDTQYF. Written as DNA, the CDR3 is TGTGCCACCCAGCGGGGAGACACAGATACGCAGTATTTT.

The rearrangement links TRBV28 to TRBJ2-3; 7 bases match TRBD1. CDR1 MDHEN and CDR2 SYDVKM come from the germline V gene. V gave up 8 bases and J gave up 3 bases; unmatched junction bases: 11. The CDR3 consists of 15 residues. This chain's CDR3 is CASATRQGGTDTQYF. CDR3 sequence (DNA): TGTGCCAGCGCAACTAGACAGGGTGGAACAGATACGCAGTATTTT.

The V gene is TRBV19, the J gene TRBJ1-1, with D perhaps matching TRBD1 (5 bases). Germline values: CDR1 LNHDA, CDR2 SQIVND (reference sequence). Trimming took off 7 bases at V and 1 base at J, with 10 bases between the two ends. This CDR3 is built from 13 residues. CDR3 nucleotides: TGTGCCAGTACCGGGGGTGGGAACACTGAAGCTTTCTTT. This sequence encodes CASTGGGNTEAFF.

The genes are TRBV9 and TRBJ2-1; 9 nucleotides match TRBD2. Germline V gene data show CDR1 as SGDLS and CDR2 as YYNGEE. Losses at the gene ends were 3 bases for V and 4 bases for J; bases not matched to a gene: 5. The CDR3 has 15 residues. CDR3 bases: TGTGCCAGCAGCGAAGCGGGGGGCGGATACAATGAGCAGTTCTTC. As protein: CASSEAGGGYNEQFF. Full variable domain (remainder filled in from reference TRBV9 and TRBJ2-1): DSGVTQTPKHLITATGQRVTLRCSPRSGDLSVYWYQQSLDQGLQFLIQYYNGEERAKGNILERFSAQQFPDLHSELNLSSLELGDSALYFCASSEAGGGYNEQFFGPGTRLTVL.